This entry features one T cell receptor beta chain sequence. Its antigen is currently unknown. The data originate from a study of shared clonotypes between healthy human individuals. Study observations and caveats: Rarefaction showed that sequencing of sorted subsets was incomplete (despite large depth).

Genomic DNA per cell subset filled all wells of several immunoSEQ plates. TCRdb's copy holds only in-frame clones and misses some; the assay was immunoSEQ multiplex PCR. The sample lists some 1,100,000 clones, around 78% seen once, with under 0.65% in the top ten. Subsets obtained from CD4+ cells comprised CD45RA+ naive and CD45RA-negative memory cells. This CDR3 is 17 amino acids long. The germline V gene encodes CDR1 MDHEN and CDR2 SYDVKM. The J segment lost 1 base and the V segment lost 8 bases, leaving 13 bases of the junction unmatched. The rearrangement joins TRBV28 to TRBJ1-5, with TRBD1 matching over 8 bases. The clonotype was recovered from a man aged 18 to 35 in good health. Some clones in this sample may be carry-over from other donors' samples. What was sequenced was memory CD4+ T cells from PBMCs. Noted subset: CD45RA-negative fraction. The CDR3 region has the DNA TGTGCCAGCCACGCTCCAGGGGGCAGGGAAAGCAATCAGCCCCAGCATTTT. Protein sequence: CASHAPGGRESNQPQHF.